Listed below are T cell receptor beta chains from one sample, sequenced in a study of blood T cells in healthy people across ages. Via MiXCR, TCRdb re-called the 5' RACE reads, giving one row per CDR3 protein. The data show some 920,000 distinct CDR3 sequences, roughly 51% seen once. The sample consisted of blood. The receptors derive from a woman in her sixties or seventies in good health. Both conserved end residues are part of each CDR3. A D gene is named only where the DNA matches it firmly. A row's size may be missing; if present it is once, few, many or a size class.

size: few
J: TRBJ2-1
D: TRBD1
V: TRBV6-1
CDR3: CASDRTGTVDEQFF
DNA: TGTGCCAGCGACCGAACCGGGACAGTCGATGAGCAGTTCTTC

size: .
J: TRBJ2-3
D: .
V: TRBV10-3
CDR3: CAISDGDGTDTQYF
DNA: TGTGCCATCAGTGACGGAGACGGGACAGATACGCAGTATTTT

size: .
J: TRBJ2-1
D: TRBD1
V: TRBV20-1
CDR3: CSARDGQAAFNEQFF
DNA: TGCAGTGCTAGAGATGGACAGGCCGCATTCAATGAGCAGTTCTTC

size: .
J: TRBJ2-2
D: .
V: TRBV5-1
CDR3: CASSLGAWNTGELFF
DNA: TGCGCCAGCAGCTTAGGAGCGTGGAACACCGGGGAGCTGTTTTTT

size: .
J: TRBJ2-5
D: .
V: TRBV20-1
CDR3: CSARGTHRETQYF
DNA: TGCAGTGCTAGAGGGACCCATCGGGAGACCCAGTACTTC

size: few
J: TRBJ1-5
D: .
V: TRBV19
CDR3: CASEVGGQPQHF
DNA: TGTGCCAGCGAGGTGGGGGGACAGCCCCAGCATTTT

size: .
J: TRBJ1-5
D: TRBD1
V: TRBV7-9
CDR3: CASSLWLTGVSNQPQHF
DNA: TGTGCCAGCAGCTTATGGCTGACAGGGGTTAGCAATCAGCCCCAGCATTTT

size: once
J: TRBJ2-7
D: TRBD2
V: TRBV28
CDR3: CASTLSGGVSEQYF
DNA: TGTGCCAGCACCCTTAGCGGGGGGGTAAGCGAGCAGTACTTC

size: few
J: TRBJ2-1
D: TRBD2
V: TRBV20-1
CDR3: CSAGGGAGAGRVNEQFF
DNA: TGCAGTGCTGGGGGGGGAGCGGGAGCGGGTAGGGTCAATGAGCAGTTCTTC

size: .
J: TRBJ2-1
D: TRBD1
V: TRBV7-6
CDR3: CASSPRTGSSYNEQFF
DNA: TGTGCCAGCAGCCCGCGGACAGGAAGCTCCTACAATGAGCAGTTCTTC

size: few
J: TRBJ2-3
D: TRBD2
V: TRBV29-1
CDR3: CSVGGGTSGGSTDTQYF
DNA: TGCAGCGTTGGAGGGGGGACTAGCGGGGGTAGCACAGATACGCAGTATTTT

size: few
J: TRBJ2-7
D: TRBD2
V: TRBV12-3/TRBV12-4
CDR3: CASSRPGLGTYEQYF
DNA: TGTGCCAGCAGCAGACCGGGACTAGGGACCTACGAGCAGTACTTC

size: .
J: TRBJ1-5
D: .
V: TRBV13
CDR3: CASSLGGGGRAVRSNQPQHF
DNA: TGTGCCAGCAGCTTAGGCGGGGGGGGTAGGGCGGTCAGGAGCAATCAGCCCCAGCATTTT

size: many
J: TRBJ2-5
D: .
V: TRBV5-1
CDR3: CASSRAGSQETQYF
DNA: TGCGCCAGCAGTCGAGCGGGTTCTCAAGAGACCCAGTACTTC

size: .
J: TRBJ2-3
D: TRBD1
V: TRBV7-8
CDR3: CASSGGQGVTDTQYF
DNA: TGTGCCAGCAGCGGGGGACAGGGGGTAACAGATACGCAGTATTTT

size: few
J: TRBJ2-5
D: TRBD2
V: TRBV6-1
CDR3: CASKDGTSGRFGEETQYF
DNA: TGTGCCAGCAAAGATGGGACTAGCGGGAGATTCGGGGAAGAGACCCAGTACTTC

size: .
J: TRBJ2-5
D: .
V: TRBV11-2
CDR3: CASSLMGRDSEQYF
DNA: TGTGCCAGCAGCTTGATGGGACGGGATTCTGAGCAGTACTTC

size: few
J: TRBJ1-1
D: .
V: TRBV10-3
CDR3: CAIRERGMNTEAFF
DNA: TGTGCCATCAGAGAAAGGGGTATGAACACTGAAGCTTTCTTT

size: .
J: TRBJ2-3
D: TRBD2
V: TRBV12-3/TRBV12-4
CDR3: CASSLWRGWGTDTQYF
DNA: TGTGCCAGCAGTTTATGGCGGGGGTGGGGCACAGATACGCAGTATTTT

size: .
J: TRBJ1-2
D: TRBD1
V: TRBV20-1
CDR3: CGASTTPGGYGYTF
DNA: TGCGGTGCTTCTACGACCCCAGGGGGCTATGGCTACACCTTC

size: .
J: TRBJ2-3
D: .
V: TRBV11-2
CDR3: CASTGWGAGTQYF
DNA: TGTGCCAGCACCGGGTGGGGGGCGGGTACGCAGTATTTT

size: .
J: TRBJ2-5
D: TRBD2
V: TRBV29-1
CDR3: CSGGGTRGDGQYF
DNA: TGCAGCGGCGGGGGGACACGGGGCGATGGCCAGTACTTC

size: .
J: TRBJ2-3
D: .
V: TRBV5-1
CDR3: CASTREVSSTDTQYF
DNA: TGCGCCAGCACCAGAGAAGTTTCTAGCACAGATACGCAGTATTTT

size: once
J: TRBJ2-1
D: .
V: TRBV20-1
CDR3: CSARERTEQFF
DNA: TGCAGTGCTAGAGAGCGTACTGAGCAGTTCTTC

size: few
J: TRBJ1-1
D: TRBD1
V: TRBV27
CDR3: CASSFTGTGNTEAFF
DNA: TGTGCCAGCAGTTTTACGGGGACAGGCAACACTGAAGCTTTCTTT

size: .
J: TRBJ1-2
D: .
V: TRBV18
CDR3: CASSPQSGDDYTF
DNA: TGTGCCAGCTCACCACAATCTGGGGACGACTACACCTTC

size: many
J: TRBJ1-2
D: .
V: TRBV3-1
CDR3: CASSQDARTASYTF
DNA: TGTGCCAGCAGCCAAGATGCCCGAACTGCTAGCTACACCTTC

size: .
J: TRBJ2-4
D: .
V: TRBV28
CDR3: CASSPPAKNIQYF
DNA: TGTGCCAGCAGTCCCCCCGCCAAAAACATTCAGTACTTC

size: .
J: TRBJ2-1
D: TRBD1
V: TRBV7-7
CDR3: CASSLGLDRVGEQFF
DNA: TGTGCCAGCAGCCTCGGCCTGGACAGGGTCGGTGAGCAGTTCTTC

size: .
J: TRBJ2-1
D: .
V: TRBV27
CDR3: CASTNSIGSYNEQFF
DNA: TGTGCCAGCACGAATAGTATTGGCTCCTACAATGAGCAGTTCTTC

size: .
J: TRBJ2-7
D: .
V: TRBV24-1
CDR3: CATSDPGQVNEQYF
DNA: TGTGCCACCAGTGATCCCGGACAAGTCAATGAGCAGTACTTC

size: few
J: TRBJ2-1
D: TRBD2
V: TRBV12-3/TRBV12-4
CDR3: CASSPGLAGGSSYNEQFF
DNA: TGTGCCAGCAGCCCGGGACTAGCGGGAGGGAGCTCCTACAATGAGCAGTTCTTC

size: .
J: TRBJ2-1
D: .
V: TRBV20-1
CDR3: CSANLPWGYNEQFF
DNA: TGCAGTGCAAATCTCCCCTGGGGTTACAATGAGCAGTTCTTC

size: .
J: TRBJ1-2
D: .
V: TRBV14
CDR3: CAGSQVILRGNYGYTF
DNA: TGTGCCGGCAGCCAAGTAATCCTCAGAGGGAACTATGGCTACACCTTC

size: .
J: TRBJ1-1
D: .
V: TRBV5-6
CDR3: CASSLEGAGFTEAFF
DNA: TGTGCCAGCAGCCTGGAAGGAGCAGGGTTCACTGAAGCTTTCTTT

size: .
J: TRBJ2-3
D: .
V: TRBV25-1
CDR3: CASTDFTDTQYF
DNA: TGTGCCAGCACGGACTTCACAGATACGCAGTATTTT

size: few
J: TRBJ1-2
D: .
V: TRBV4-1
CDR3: CASSQRTLDNYGYTF
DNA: TGCGCCAGCAGCCAACGAACACTCGATAACTATGGCTACACCTTC

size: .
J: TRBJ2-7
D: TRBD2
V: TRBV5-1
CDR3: CASSFLSGRAHEQYF
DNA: TGCGCCAGCAGCTTCCTTAGCGGGAGGGCCCACGAGCAGTACTTC

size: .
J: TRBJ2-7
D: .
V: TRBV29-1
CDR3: CSVRAYEQYF
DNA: TGCAGCGTGAGAGCCTACGAGCAGTACTTC

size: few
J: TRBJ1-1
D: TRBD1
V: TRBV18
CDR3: CASSPSGTANTEAFF
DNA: TGTGCCAGCTCACCCTCCGGGACAGCCAACACTGAAGCTTTCTTT

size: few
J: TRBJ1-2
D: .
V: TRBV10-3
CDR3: CAISEPVLGNYGYTF
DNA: TGTGCCATCAGTGAACCCGTCCTAGGTAACTATGGCTACACCTTC

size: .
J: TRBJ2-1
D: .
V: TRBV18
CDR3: CASSAWGNEQFF
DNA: TGTGCCAGCTCTGCATGGGGGAATGAGCAGTTCTTC

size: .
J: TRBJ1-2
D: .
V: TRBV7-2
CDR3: CASSLAGRGGSYGYTF
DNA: TGTGCCAGCAGCTTAGCCGGCCGTGGGGGGAGCTATGGCTACACCTTC

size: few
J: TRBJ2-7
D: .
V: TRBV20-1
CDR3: CSANGGFTYEQYF
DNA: TGCAGTGCTAACGGGGGATTCACCTACGAGCAGTACTTC

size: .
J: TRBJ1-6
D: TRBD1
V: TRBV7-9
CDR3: CASSSQGQGRSPLHF
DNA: TGTGCCAGCAGCTCCCAAGGACAGGGGCGATCACCCCTCCACTTT

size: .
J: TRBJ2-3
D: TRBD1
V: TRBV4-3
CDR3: CASSPDGTGVADTQYF
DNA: TGCGCCAGCAGCCCGGACGGGACAGGGGTTGCAGATACGCAGTATTTT

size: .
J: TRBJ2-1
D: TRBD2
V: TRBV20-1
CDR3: CSAARTSGNNEQFF
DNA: TGCAGTGCTGCCCGGACTAGCGGAAACAATGAGCAGTTCTTC

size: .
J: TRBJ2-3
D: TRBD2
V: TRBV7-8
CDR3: CASSLASGSLRDTQYF
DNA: TGTGCCAGCAGCTTAGCCAGCGGGAGTCTCCGGGATACGCAGTATTTT

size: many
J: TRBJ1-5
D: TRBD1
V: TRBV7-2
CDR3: CASSSGQGNQPQHF
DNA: TGTGCCAGCAGCTCGGGACAGGGGAATCAGCCCCAGCATTTT

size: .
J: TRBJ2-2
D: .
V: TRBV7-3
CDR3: CASSLTNGGTRNTGELFF
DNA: TGTGCCAGCAGCTTAACGAATGGGGGGACAAGGAACACCGGGGAGCTGTTTTTT

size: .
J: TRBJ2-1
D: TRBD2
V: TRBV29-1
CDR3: CSVPGLVVYNEQFF
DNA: TGCAGCGTTCCCGGACTAGTTGTATACAATGAGCAGTTCTTC

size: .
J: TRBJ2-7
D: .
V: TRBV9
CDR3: CASSVSGLGYEQYF
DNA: TGTGCCAGCAGCGTATCAGGTTTGGGTTACGAGCAGTACTTC

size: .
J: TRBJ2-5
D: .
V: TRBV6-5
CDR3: CASSYSRLASRKETQYF
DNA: TGTGCCAGCAGTTACTCGCGGTTGGCTAGCCGAAAAGAGACCCAGTACTTC

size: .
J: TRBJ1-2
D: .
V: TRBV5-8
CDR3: CASSLGGDPYGYTF
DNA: TGTGCCAGCAGCTTGGGAGGGGATCCATATGGCTACACCTTC

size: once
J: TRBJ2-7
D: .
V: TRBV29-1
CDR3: CSVVFRVERSYEQYF
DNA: TGCAGCGTTGTGTTTAGGGTAGAAAGATCCTACGAGCAGTACTTC

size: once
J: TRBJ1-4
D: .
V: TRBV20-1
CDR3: CSARFRPTTNEKLFF
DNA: TGCAGTGCTCGATTCAGGCCTACAACTAATGAAAAACTGTTTTTT

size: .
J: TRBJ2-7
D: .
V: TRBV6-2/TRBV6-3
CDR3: CASSYPERRGGRTSYEQYF
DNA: TGTGCCAGCAGTTACCCCGAAAGGCGTGGAGGGAGGACCTCCTACGAGCAGTACTTC